Listed below are T cell receptor beta chains from one sample, sequenced in a study of shared clonotypes between healthy human individuals. Profiled with immunoSEQ multiplex PCR; TCRdb holds only in-frame clones, not every one. Of about 680,000 clones in the sample, around 74% were seen once. Sequencing was carried out using memory CD4+ T cells sorted from blood. These receptor sequences come from a woman aged 25 to 45 in good health. CDR3s include the opening cysteine and the closing phenylalanine or tryptophan. D genes are given only for firm matches. A clone size is listed for some rows: how often the clone was seen (once, few, many), or a class if it is expanded.

size	V	D	J	DNA	CDR3
once	TRBV5-1	.	TRBJ2-6	TGCGCCAGCAGTTTGGGCGCCTCTGGGGCCAACGTCCTGACTTTC	CASSLGASGANVLTF
.	TRBV4-2	.	TRBJ1-1	TGTGCCAGCAGCTTGGACAGTCTGAACACTGAAGCTTTCTTT	CASSLDSLNTEAFF
few	TRBV5-5	TRBD1	TRBJ2-7	TGTGCCAGCAGCGGGGTTAGTAGACAGGGACGGCAGTTGGAGTTC	CASSGVSRQGRQLEF
.	TRBV29-1	.	TRBJ1-2	TGCAGCGTTGAAGAGGTCGGACATGGCTACACCTTC	CSVEEVGHGYTF
.	TRBV5-1	.	TRBJ2-1	TGCGCCAGCAGCATTCTGACGGGGAATGAGCAGTTCTTC	CASSILTGNEQFF
.	TRBV19	.	TRBJ1-5	TGTGCCAGTAAAATCCTTCTAATGGGGGGTAGCAATCAGCCCCAGCATTTT	CASKILLMGGSNQPQHF
.	TRBV6-4	.	TRBJ2-6	TGTGCCAGCAGCCCCGACCAGGCCTCTGGGGCCAACGTCCTGACTTTC	CASSPDQASGANVLTF
.	TRBV7-2	TRBD1	TRBJ1-5	TGTGCCAGCAGCGGCGGACAGGGTCAGCCCCAGCATTTT	CASSGGQGQPQHF
.	TRBV5-1	TRBD2	TRBJ2-1	TGCGCCAGCAGCGCCTCTAGCGGGAGTAGAAATGAGCAGTTCTTC	CASSASSGSRNEQFF
.	TRBV5-1	.	TRBJ2-1	TGCGCCAGCAGCTTGAGTAGGCCGTTAGGGAATGAGCAGTTCTTC	CASSLSRPLGNEQFF
.	TRBV15	.	TRBJ2-3	TGTGCCACCAGCGGCTGGGGAGATACGCAGTATTTT	CATSGWGDTQYF